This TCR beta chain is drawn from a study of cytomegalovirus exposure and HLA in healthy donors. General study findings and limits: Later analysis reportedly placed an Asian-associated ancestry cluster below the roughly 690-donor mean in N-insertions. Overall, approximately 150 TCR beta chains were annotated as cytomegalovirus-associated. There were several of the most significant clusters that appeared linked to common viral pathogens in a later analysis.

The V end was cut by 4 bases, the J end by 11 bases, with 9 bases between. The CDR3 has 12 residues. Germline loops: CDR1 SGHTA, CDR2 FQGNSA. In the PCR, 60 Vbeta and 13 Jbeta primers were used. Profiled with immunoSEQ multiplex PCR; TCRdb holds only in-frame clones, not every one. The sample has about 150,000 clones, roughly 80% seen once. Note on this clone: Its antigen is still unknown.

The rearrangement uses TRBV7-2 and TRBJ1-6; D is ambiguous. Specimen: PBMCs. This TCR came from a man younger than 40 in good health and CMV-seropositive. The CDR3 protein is CASSSRSPPLHF. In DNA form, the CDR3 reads TGTGCCAGCAGCTCACGTAGTCCACCCCTCCACTTT.